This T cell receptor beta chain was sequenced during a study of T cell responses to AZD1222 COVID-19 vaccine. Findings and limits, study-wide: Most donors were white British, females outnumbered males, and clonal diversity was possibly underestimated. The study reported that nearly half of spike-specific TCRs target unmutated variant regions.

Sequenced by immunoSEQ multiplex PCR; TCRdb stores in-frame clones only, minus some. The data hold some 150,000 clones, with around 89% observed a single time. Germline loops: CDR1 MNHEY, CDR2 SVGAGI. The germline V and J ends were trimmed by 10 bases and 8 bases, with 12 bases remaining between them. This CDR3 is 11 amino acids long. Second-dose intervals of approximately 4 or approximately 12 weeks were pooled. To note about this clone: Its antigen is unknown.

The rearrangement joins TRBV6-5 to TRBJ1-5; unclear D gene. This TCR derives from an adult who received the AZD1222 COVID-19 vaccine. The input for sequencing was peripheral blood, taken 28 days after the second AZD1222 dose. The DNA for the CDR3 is TGTGCCACCGGTTTTGGGGAGCCCCAGCATTTT. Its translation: CATGFGEPQHF.